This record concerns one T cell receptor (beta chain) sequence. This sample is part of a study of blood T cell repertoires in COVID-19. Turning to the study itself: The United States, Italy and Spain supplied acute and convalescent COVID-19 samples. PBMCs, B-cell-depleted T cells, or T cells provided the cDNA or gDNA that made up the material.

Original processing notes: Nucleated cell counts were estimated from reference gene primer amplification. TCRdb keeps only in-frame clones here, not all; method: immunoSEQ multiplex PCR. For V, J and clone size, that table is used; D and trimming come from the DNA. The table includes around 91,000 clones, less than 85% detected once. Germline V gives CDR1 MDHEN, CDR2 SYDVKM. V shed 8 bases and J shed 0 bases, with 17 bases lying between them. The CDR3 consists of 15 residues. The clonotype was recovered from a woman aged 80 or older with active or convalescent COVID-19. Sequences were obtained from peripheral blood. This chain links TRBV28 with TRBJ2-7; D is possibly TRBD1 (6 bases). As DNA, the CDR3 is TGTGCCAGCGGCAACACCGGGACACTCTCCTACGAGCAGTACTTC. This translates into CASGNTGTLSYEQYF.